These T cell receptor beta chains were read from a single sample in a study of T cells in Graves' hyperthyroidism and ophthalmopathy. TCRdb recomputed calls from the multiplex PCR reads with MiXCR, one row per CDR3 protein. The sample includes approximately 370,000 distinct CDR3 sequences, more than 12% of them seen just once. The specimen sequenced was blood. These receptors all stem from a woman in her twenties or thirties with Graves' hyperthyroidism. CDR3s include the opening cysteine and the closing phenylalanine or tryptophan. The D gene is left open where the match is weak. For some rows the clone size is stated as once, few or many, or as a class when expanded; others skip it.

V gene,clone size,CDR3 length,J gene,D gene,CDR3 protein,CDR3 DNA
TRBV27,-,15,TRBJ2-1,-,CASSDLTSHGDEQFF,TGTGCCAGCAGTGACCTCACTAGTCACGGAGATGAGCAGTTCTTC
TRBV10-3,many,14,TRBJ2-5,-,CAISESLGQETQYF,TGTGCCATCAGTGAGTCCTTAGGGCAAGAGACCCAGTACTTC
TRBV5-1,-,14,TRBJ2-5,-,CASRPVLAGETQYF,TGCGCCAGCAGACCGGTACTAGCAGGAGAGACCCAGTACTTC
TRBV12-5,-,13,TRBJ2-5,-,CASRTGTEETQYF,TGTGCTAGCCGGACCGGGACGGAAGAGACCCAGTACTTC
TRBV24-1,few,13,TRBJ2-1,-,CATSDLEFREQFF,TGTGCCACCAGTGATTTGGAGTTCAGGGAGCAGTTCTTC
TRBV3-1,many,13,TRBJ2-3,-,CASSQTGPDTQYF,TGTGCCAGCAGCCAGACAGGACCAGATACGCAGTATTTT
TRBV27,many,16,TRBJ2-3,TRBD2,CASSHRTSGGTDTQYF,TGTGCCAGCAGTCATCGGACTAGCGGGGGCACAGATACGCAGTATTTT
TRBV11-2,-,14,TRBJ2-5,-,CASSLGPFGETQYF,TGTGCCAGCAGCTTAGGTCCGTTCGGAGAGACCCAGTACTTC
TRBV7-2,-,14,TRBJ1-3,-,CASNPDSSGNTIYF,TGTGCCAGCAACCCGGACAGCTCTGGAAACACCATATATTTT
TRBV5-1,many,12,TRBJ2-1,-,CASSWLGDEQFF,TGCGCCAGCAGCTGGCTGGGGGATGAGCAGTTCTTC
TRBV2,many,17,TRBJ1-1,TRBD1,CASREYETGGRNTEAFF,TGTGCCAGCAGAGAATACGAGACAGGGGGCAGAAACACTGAAGCTTTCTTT
TRBV2,many,12,TRBJ2-7,-,CATSDRRYEQYF,TGTGCCACCAGCGACAGGAGATACGAGCAGTACTTC
TRBV19,few,12,TRBJ2-1,-,CASSIEGGEQFF,TGTGCCAGTAGTATCGAAGGAGGTGAGCAGTTCTTC
TRBV7-2,-,17,TRBJ2-6,TRBD1,CASSLGQGKAGANVLTF,TGTGCCAGCAGCTTGGGACAGGGAAAAGCTGGGGCCAACGTCCTGACTTTC
TRBV4-2,few,16,TRBJ2-3,TRBD2,CASSQEREGPRDTQYF,TGTGCCAGCAGCCAAGAGCGGGAGGGCCCTCGAGATACGCAGTATTTT
TRBV5-1,many,14,TRBJ2-7,TRBD2,CASSNTGTSWEQYF,TGCGCCAGCAGCAATACCGGGACTAGTTGGGAGCAGTACTTC
TRBV11-2,many,11,TRBJ2-3,-,CASTAADTQYF,TGTGCCAGCACCGCCGCGGATACGCAGTATTTT
TRBV24-1,many,18,TRBJ2-2,-,CATSVSPTGRRNTGELFF,TGTGCCACCAGTGTTTCCCCCACAGGTAGACGAAACACCGGGGAGCTGTTTTTT
TRBV7-9,few,13,TRBJ1-1,-,CASSFIGNTEAFF,TGTGCCAGCAGCTTTATAGGGAACACTGAAGCTTTCTTT
TRBV3-1,few,17,TRBJ2-7,TRBD2,CASSPQTSGDYPYEQYF,TGTGCCAGCAGCCCCCAGACTAGCGGGGACTACCCCTACGAGCAGTACTTC
TRBV5-1,-,14,TRBJ1-6,-,CASSTDGPYSPLHF,TGCGCCAGCTCAACGGATGGGCCCTATTCACCCCTCCACTTT
TRBV5-1,-,16,TRBJ2-1,-,CASSWADRAVYNEQFF,TGCGCCAGCAGCTGGGCGGATAGGGCGGTTTACAATGAGCAGTTCTTC
TRBV2,many,14,TRBJ1-2,-,CASSEAPTVYGYTF,TGTGCCAGCAGTGAAGCCCCGACAGTCTATGGCTACACCTTC
TRBV11-2,many,13,TRBJ2-7,TRBD2,CASSQLASNEQYF,TGTGCCAGCAGCCAACTAGCGTCCAACGAGCAGTACTTC
TRBV10-3,many,14,TRBJ2-3,-,CAINGGGLTDTQYF,TGTGCCATCAATGGAGGGGGGCTGACAGATACGCAGTATTTT
TRBV6-2/TRBV6-3,few,16,TRBJ1-5,-,CASSQWLSNSNQPQHF,TGTGCCAGCAGCCAGTGGCTGTCTAATAGCAATCAGCCCCAGCATTTT
TRBV20-1,many,18,TRBJ1-2,TRBD1,CSARFRTGQGLLDYGYTF,TGCAGTGCTAGATTCCGTACGGGACAGGGACTTCTAGACTATGGCTACACCTTC
TRBV6-1,many,17,TRBJ2-7,-,CASRRSPGHLGSHEQYF,TGTGCCAGCCGAAGATCCCCAGGACATCTCGGTTCCCACGAGCAGTACTTC
TRBV24-1,-,18,TRBJ2-1,-,CATSPGPTDYYTHSEQFF,TGTGCCACCAGTCCGGGTCCAACAGACTACTACACCCACAGTGAGCAGTTCTTC
TRBV6-1,-,15,TRBJ2-1,-,CASSEQGPQYNEQFF,TGTGCCAGCAGTGAACAGGGGCCACAATACAATGAGCAGTTCTTC
TRBV7-2,many,16,TRBJ2-3,TRBD2,CASSLVAGGPSDTQYF,TGTGCCAGCAGCTTGGTAGCGGGAGGGCCTTCAGATACGCAGTATTTT
TRBV2,many,14,TRBJ1-1,TRBD1,CARLTRDRYTEAFF,TGTGCCAGACTTACCCGGGACAGATACACTGAAGCTTTCTTT
TRBV6-2/TRBV6-3,few,16,TRBJ2-1,TRBD2,CASSYGAGGSYNEQFF,TGTGCCAGCAGTTACGGGGCGGGAGGGTCCTACAATGAGCAGTTCTTC
TRBV13,-,12,TRBJ2-3,-,CASSPRFHTQYF,TGTGCCAGCAGCCCTCGTTTTCATACGCAGTATTTT
TRBV5-1,many,16,TRBJ2-1,TRBD2,CASRSTSGSGANEQFF,TGCGCCAGCCGATCCACTAGCGGGAGTGGGGCCAATGAGCAGTTCTTC
TRBV24-1,-,13,TRBJ1-5,TRBD1,CATSVGGSQPQHF,TGTGCCACCAGCGTAGGGGGCTCTCAGCCCCAGCATTTT
TRBV20-1,-,15,TRBJ2-1,-,CSAAPARDSYNEQFF,TGCAGTGCTGCGCCGGCGCGGGACTCCTACAATGAGCAGTTCTTC
TRBV4-1,few,17,TRBJ2-1,-,CASSQDQVASSYNEQFF,TGCGCCAGCAGCCAAGATCAGGTGGCTAGCAGCTACAATGAGCAGTTCTTC
TRBV9,many,14,TRBJ2-7,-,CASSVRQSSYEQYF,TGTGCCAGCAGCGTGCGACAGAGCTCCTACGAGCAGTACTTC
TRBV4-2,many,14,TRBJ1-2,-,CASSREPDDYGYTF,TGTGCCAGCAGCCGGGAACCTGATGACTATGGCTACACCTTC
TRBV5-1,-,15,TRBJ2-2,-,CASSLQISNTGELFF,TGCGCCAGCAGCCTGCAGATCTCGAACACCGGGGAGCTGTTTTTT
TRBV15,few,13,TRBJ1-2,TRBD1,CATEGQGVGGYTF,TGTGCCACCGAAGGACAGGGTGTAGGAGGCTACACCTTC
TRBV11-3,many,17,TRBJ2-3,-,CASSLGSGKRSTDTQYF,TGTGCCAGCAGCTTAGGATCGGGCAAGCGGAGCACAGATACGCAGTATTTT
TRBV12-3/TRBV12-4,many,15,TRBJ2-1,TRBD2,CASRTSGAGNNEQFF,TGTGCCAGCAGAACTAGCGGGGCGGGGAACAATGAGCAGTTCTTC
TRBV4-1,-,14,TRBJ2-5,-,CASSQEAGAETQYF,TGCGCCAGCAGCCAAGAGGCAGGGGCCGAGACCCAGTACTTC
TRBV7-8,many,15,TRBJ2-3,TRBD2,CASSPTSGARDTQYF,TGTGCCAGCAGCCCAACTAGCGGGGCCCGCGATACGCAGTATTTT